Shown below are 25 T cell receptor beta chains from a single sample sequenced in a study of blood T cell repertoires in COVID-19. TCRdb keeps only in-frame clones here, not all; method: immunoSEQ multiplex PCR. The sample includes 170,000 or so clones, approximately 87% seen only once; the top ten take roughly 0.85%. Sequenced material: peripheral blood. These receptors came from a woman younger than 30 who had recovered from COVID-19.

V is TRBV29-1 and J is TRBJ2-7, with 8 nucleotides matching TRBD1. The V gene's germline CDR1 is SQVTM and CDR2 ANQGSEA. This CDR3 spans 13 amino acids. The V and J ends lost 7 bases and 0 bases, in that order; junction bases with no gene match: 5. Here the CDR3 DNA reads TGCAGCGCCCGGACAGGGAGCTCCTACGAGCAGTACTTC. This encodes CSARTGSSYEQYF.

The rearrangement uses TRBV25-1 and TRBJ2-4, with TRBD2 identical over 7 bases. V gave up 2 bases and J gave up 8 bases; unmatched junction bases: 12. There are 16 residues in the CDR3. The germline CDR1 and CDR2 sequences are MGHDK and SYGVNS. The CDR3 DNA is TGTGCCAGCAGTGAACCAAACCGGGGGGTTCGTGACATTCAGTACTTC. Residues: CASSEPNRGVRDIQYF.

This chain connects TRBV21-1 to TRBJ2-1; the tabulated D call, TRBD2, remains unverified against the DNA. TRBV21-1 constitutes a pseudogene. The length of the CDR3 is 11 residues. The CDR3 bases are TGTGCCAGCAGCCGCGACAATGAGCAGTTCTTC. This sequence encodes CASSRDNEQFF.

This clone was seen once. The J gene is TRBJ2-1, the V gene TRBV7-2; 10 nucleotides line up with TRBD2. Per the germline V gene, CDR1 is SGHTA and CDR2 is FQGNSA. Losses at the gene ends were 0 bases for V and 10 bases for J; bases not matched to a gene: 9. The CDR3 covers 16 residues. CDR3 nucleotide sequence: TGTGCCAGCAGCTTAGCTATAGCGGGAGGATTAGGGGAGCAGTTCTTC. Its translation is CASSLAIAGGLGEQFF.

The rearrangement links TRBV9 to TRBJ1-2; TRBD1 might be the D (5 bases). The CDR3 is 15 residues long. The V end was cut by 0 bases, the J end by 4 bases, with 13 bases between. The germline gives CDR1 SGDLS, CDR2 YYNGEE. CDR3 sequence: CASSVESQGSYGYTF. CDR3 bases: TGTGCCAGCAGCGTAGAGTCCCAGGGTAGCTATGGCTACACCTTC. Filled out from reference TRBV9 and TRBJ1-2, the complete variable domain reads DSGVTQTPKHLITATGQRVTLRCSPRSGDLSVYWYQQSLDQGLQFLIQYYNGEERAKGNILERFSAQQFPDLHSELNLSSLELGDSALYFCASSVESQGSYGYTFGSGTRLTVV.

The chain combines TRBV15 with TRBJ1-6; D ambiguous. The germline V gene has CDR1 LNHNV and CDR2 YYDKDF (reference sequence). The V and J ends lost 0 bases and 4 bases respectively, with 10 bases between them. This CDR3 comprises 16 residues. The CDR3 coding sequence is TGTGCCACCAGCAGAGATTGGTCAGATTATAATTCACCCCTCCACTTT. Amino acid sequence: CATSRDWSDYNSPLHF.

Turning to this clone: At one boundary the junction diverges from the germline segment, which might be a read error. The chain employs TRBV5-1 and TRBJ1-2; 10 nucleotides align to TRBD1. The V gene's germline CDR1 is SGHRS and CDR2 YFSETQ. The CDR3 consists of 15 residues. The CDR3 DNA reads TGCGCCAGCAGCCCGGGGACAGGGGTTAACAATGGCTACACCTTC. This encodes CASSPGTGVNNGYTF.

This chain connects TRBV11-2 to TRBJ2-1, with 8 bases aligning to TRBD1. Germline V gene sequence: CDR1 SGHAT, CDR2 FQNNGV. The CDR3 totals 15 residues. V shed 3 bases, J shed 4 bases, and the junction held 5 bases outside the gene matches. For the CDR3, the DNA is TGTGCCAGCAGCTTTAGCGGACAGGGATACAATGAGCAGTTCTTC. Residues: CASSFSGQGYNEQFF.

This chain joins TRBV9 and TRBJ2-5; a weak D match, TRBD1 (6 bases). The V gene lost 0 bases and the J gene lost 4 bases, with 13 bases spanning the gap. Germline V lookup: CDR1 SGDLS, CDR2 YYNGEE. The CDR3 loop spans 15 amino acids. Written as DNA, the CDR3 is TGTGCCAGCAGCGTAGACACAGGGACGCGAGAGACCCAGTACTTC. It yields the protein CASSVDTGTRETQYF.

V and J are TRBV10-3 and TRBJ1-6; possible D gene TRBD1, 5 bases. Germline loops: CDR1 ENHRY, CDR2 SYGVKD. This CDR3 has 15 amino acids. Trimming took off 2 bases at V and 5 bases at J, with 10 bases between the two ends. The CDR3 nucleotides read TGTGCCATCAGTGAGAGGGGCGCGGATAATTCACCCCTCCACTTT. It encodes CAISERGADNSPLHF.

J is TRBJ1-4 and V is TRBV7-9; possibly TRBD1 for D (6 bases). CDR3 length equals 15 residues. V shed 4 bases and J shed 9 bases, with 18 bases lying between them. Germline CDR1 reads SEHNR; CDR2 reads FQNEAQ (reference sequence). The CDR3 here is CASSSPQVGGQKLFF. The CDR3 nucleotides read TGTGCCAGCAGCTCCCCGCAGGTGGGGGGGCAAAAACTGTTTTTT. The full variable domain, with the rest looked up from reference TRBV7-9 and TRBJ1-4, is DTGVSQNPRHKITKRGQNVTFRCDPISEHNRLYWYRQTLGQGPEFLTYFQNEAQLEKSRLLSDRFSAERPKGSFSTLEIQRTEQGDSAMYLCASSSPQVGGQKLFFGSGTQLSVL.

The DNA for the CDR3 is TGTGCCAGCTCATACGGGAACACTGAAGCTTTCTTT. It codes for CASSYGNTEAFF. This chain links TRBV3-1 (or the pseudogene TRBV3-2) with TRBJ1-1; no reliable D call. Germline V gene data show CDR1 as LGHDT and CDR2 as YNNKEL (reference sequence). The CDR3 runs 12 residues. Trimming removed 8 bases from V and 1 base from J, with 8 bases in between.

The chain is built from TRBV2 and TRBJ2-1; TRBD2 agrees at 10 bases. With V trimmed by 6 bases and J by 3 bases, 2 bases remained unmatched. This CDR3 is 14 amino acids long. Germline V gives CDR1 SNHLY, CDR2 FYNNEI. The CDR3 region has the DNA TGTGCCAGCAGGACTAGCGGGTACTACAATGAGCAGTTCTTC. The encoded protein is CASRTSGYYNEQFF.

The chain uses TRBV7-3 and TRBJ2-2; D gene uncertain. The germline gives CDR1 SGHTA, CDR2 FQGTGA. The CDR3 length is 13 residues. V dropped 5 bases and J dropped 5 bases, with 9 bases sitting between them. The CDR3 bases are TGTGCCAGCAGCCCGTTGTCTACCGGGGAGCTGTTTTTT. Protein product: CASSPLSTGELFF.

The V call is TRBV6-5, the J call TRBJ1-2, with D perhaps matching TRBD1 (6 bases). Germline assignment: CDR1 MNHEY and CDR2 SVGAGI. CDR3 length: 14 amino acids. V lost 4 bases and J lost 8, with 17 bases in between. The DNA of the CDR3 is TGTGCCAGCAGTTCCACGGGTTCGAGGGGGGGCTACACCTTC. It is translated as CASSSTGSRGGYTF.

The J gene is TRBJ1-2, the V gene TRBV9; 9 bases line up with TRBD1. Per the germline V gene, CDR1 is SGDLS and CDR2 is YYNGEE. The V segment lost 3 bases and the J segment 8 bases; nucleotides outside the gene matches: 8. This CDR3 has 14 amino acids. DNA for the CDR3: TGTGCCAGCAGCGCGGGACAGGGTAGCGAGGGCTACACCTTC. Translation: CASSAGQGSEGYTF.

V usage is TRBV4-3 and J usage is TRBJ2-5; TRBD2 matches 9 bases. V was pared by 4 bases and J by 5 bases, with 11 bases of the junction left unmatched. This CDR3 has 16 residues. Germline V CDR1 and CDR2: LGHNA, YSLEER. CDR3 in amino acids: CASSLSLGAGGETQYF. The CDR3 nucleotides read TGCGCCAGCAGCCTGAGCCTTGGAGCGGGGGGTGAGACCCAGTACTTC.

In its sample, this clone was seen once. This sequence joins TRBV2 and TRBJ1-6; D may be TRBD1 (5 bases). CDR3 size: 14 residues. Germline V CDR1 and CDR2: SNHLY, FYNNEI. Trimming took 5 bases from V and 7 from J, leaving 12 bases between them. CDR3 protein: CASSFGGPNSPLHF. CDR3 bases: TGTGCCAGCAGTTTCGGGGGACCAAATTCACCCCTCCACTTT. Full variable domain (rest looked up from reference TRBV2 and TRBJ1-6): EPEVTQTPSHQVTQMGQEVILRCVPISNHLYFYWYRQILGQKVEFLVSFYNNEISEKSEIFDDQFSVERPDGSNFTLKIRSTKLEDSAMYFCASSFGGPNSPLHFGNGTRLTVT.

V gene TRBV3-1 (or the pseudogene TRBV3-2) combines with J gene TRBJ2-2; 8 nucleotides agree with TRBD2. V was clipped by 1 base and J by 3 bases; unmatched bases: 1. CDR1 LGHDT and CDR2 YNNKEL come from the germline V gene (reference sequence). The CDR3 totals 15 residues. The CDR3 coding sequence is TGTGCCAGCAGCCAAGCGGGGGGGCACACCGGGGAGCTGTTTTTT. As protein: CASSQAGGHTGELFF.

The chain employs TRBV27 and TRBJ1-1; 7 bases map to TRBD1. The CDR3 extends over 13 amino acids. Per germline, CDR1 MNHEY and CDR2 SMNVEV (reference sequence). With 10 bases clipped from V and 1 base from J, the junction kept 6 bases outside the gene matches. The CDR3 nucleotides read TGTGCCACCGCCTGGGACAGGAACACTGAAGCTTTCTTT. It specifies CATAWDRNTEAFF.

The V call is TRBV25-1, the J call TRBJ1-5; D ambiguous. Between the trimmed V and J ends, which lost 4 bases and 3 bases, there was a span of 16 bases. CDR3 length: 16 amino acids. The germline CDR1 and CDR2 sequences are MGHDK and SYGVNS. The DNA of the CDR3 is TGTGCCAGCAGTGGTTCCCCGGGTAGCGCCAATCAGCCCCAGCATTTT. Its protein is CASSGSPGSANQPQHF. Variable domain in full (rest from reference TRBV25-1 and TRBJ1-5): EADIYQTPRYLVIGTGKKITLECSQTMGHDKMYWYQQDPGMELHLIHYSYGVNSTEKGDLSSESTVSRIRTEHFPLTLESARPSHTSQYLCASSGSPGSANQPQHFGDGTRLSIL.

On this clone: The sample has other DNA sequences that encode this CDR3 too. The genes are TRBV7-9 and TRBJ2-3; D perhaps matches TRBD2 (6 bases). The germline V gene encodes CDR1 SEHNR and CDR2 FQNEAQ (reference sequence). The CDR3 is 15 residues long. Trimming removed 0 bases at V and 3 bases at J, with 10 bases between. CDR3 DNA sequence: TGTGCCAGCAGCTTAGCGGGAGGCAGAACAGATACGCAGTATTTT. Translating it yields CASSLAGGRTDTQYF.

The chain employs TRBV28 and TRBJ1-2, with 7 bases identical to TRBD1. V was clipped by 6 bases and J by 4 bases; unmatched bases: 5. Germline V gives CDR1 MDHEN, CDR2 SYDVKM. This CDR3 contains 13 residues. The CDR3 coding sequence is TGTGCCAGCAGGTCCGGGACAGCCTATGGCTACACCTTC. Encoded protein: CASRSGTAYGYTF.

The gene calls are TRBV6-5 and TRBJ2-6, with unresolved D. The germline CDR1 and CDR2 sequences are MNHEY and SVGAGI. V lost 2 bases and J lost 2, with 7 bases in between. The CDR3 spans 15 residues. CDR3 DNA: TGTGCCAGCAGTTACAGCAGGCCTGGGGCCAACGTCCTGACTTTC. This sequence encodes CASSYSRPGANVLTF.

The J gene is TRBJ1-6, the V gene TRBV18; the D is unclear. Deletions cut 3 bases from V and 6 bases from J, with 9 bases between. Germline lookup yields CDR1 KGHSH and CDR2 LQKENI. CDR3 length equals 14 residues. The CDR3 region is CASSPGYGNSPLHF. CDR3 nucleotide sequence: TGTGCCAGCTCACCCGGGTACGGTAATTCACCCCTCCACTTT.